This section outlines one T cell receptor (delta chain) sequence together with its context. Given a far larger clone just one base away, this is likely a sequencing read error. The sample has other DNA sequences that encode this CDR3 too. TCRdb fed the reads to CATT. The repertoire has 6,000 or so delta-chain clones, about 1.9% of them found once; the top ten carry around 13%. Germline V gives CDR1 GEAIGNYY, CDR2 EKD. The CDR3 is 16 amino acids. V lost 7 bases and J 1 base, leaving 13 bases between the germline ends. These data are taken from a study of gamma-delta chains in newborns, infants, children. Whole-study context: Microbial exposure reportedly drives polyclonal innate γδ T cell expansion after birth.

The V call is TRDV2, the J call TRDJ3; D may be TRDD2 or TRDD3 (5 bases each). Material: blood. The receptor comes from a child who was a newborn, infant or young child, either healthy, febrile or measles-vaccinated (not recorded which). CDR3 nucleotides: TGTGCCTGCGACCTACTGGATTCCTGGGACACCCGACAGATGTTTTTC. Protein product: CACDLLDSWDTRQMFF.